Below are 23 T cell receptor beta chains sequenced from a single sample in a study of cytomegalovirus exposure and HLA in healthy donors. The study ran its PCR with 60 Vbeta and 13 Jbeta primers. The table came from immunoSEQ multiplex PCR; TCRdb's copy has only in-frame clones and leaves some out. The sample consists of roughly 170,000 clones, roughly 80% of them appearing once. Source material: PBMCs. These receptors originate from a man under 40 in good health and CMV-seronegative.

This rearrangement joins TRBV2 to TRBJ2-1, with 7 bases fitting TRBD2. CDR3 size: 14 residues. Trimming took 6 bases from V and 5 from J; bases not matched to a gene: 7. Germline CDR1 SNHLY, CDR2 FYNNEI. CDR3 amino acids: CASRALGGNNEQFF. In DNA, the CDR3 is TGTGCCAGCAGGGCGTTGGGGGGGAACAATGAGCAGTTCTTC.

The V and J genes are TRBV28 and TRBJ1-1, with a tentative D call TRBD1 (5 bases). V shed 6 bases and J shed 3 bases, with 14 bases lying between them. Germline CDR1 is MDHEN and CDR2 is SYDVKM. The CDR3 extends over 14 amino acids. The CDR3 DNA sequence: TGTGCCAGCAGCGCCGGGACTGATGACACTGAAGCTTTCTTT. Amino acids: CASSAGTDDTEAFF.

V is TRBV6-1 and J is TRBJ1-1, with TRBD1 matching 7 bases. The V gene's germline CDR1 is MNHNS and CDR2 SASEGT. The CDR3 consists of 13 residues. V gave up 3 bases and J gave up 4 bases; unmatched junction bases: 2. In DNA form, the CDR3 reads TGTGCCAGCAGTGAGGACAGGACCACTGAAGCTTTCTTT. Protein: CASSEDRTTEAFF.

CDR3 bases: TGTGCCAGCAGTGGAATCTTTGGACAGGGAAGGCTGCGGGCTAACTATGGCTACACCTTC. Translating gives CASSGIFGQGRLRANYGYTF. The chain couples TRBV9 to TRBJ1-2; 8 bases map to TRBD1. The CDR3 has 20 amino acids. Germline V lookup: CDR1 SGDLS, CDR2 YYNGEE. With 5 bases clipped from V and 0 bases from J, the junction kept 21 bases outside the gene matches.

The chain carries TRBV6-1 and TRBJ2-7, with a weak D call TRBD1 (5 bases). V lost 0 bases to trimming and J lost 2 bases, with 11 bases between them. This CDR3 has 15 residues. Germline values: CDR1 MNHNS, CDR2 SASEGT. The DNA for the CDR3 is TGTGCCAGCAGTGAAGCGGGTGTCAGGGCCTACGAGCAGTACTTC. It is translated as CASSEAGVRAYEQYF.

The chain couples TRBV19 to TRBJ2-1, with a possible D match to TRBD2 (5 bases). The length of the CDR3 is 16 residues. The germline V gene has CDR1 LNHDA and CDR2 SQIVND (reference sequence). Trimming took off 6 bases at V and 5 bases at J, with 20 bases between the two ends. This chain's CDR3 is CASRLGPSVLHNEQFF. CDR3 coding DNA: TGTGCCAGTAGACTAGGACCCTCAGTTCTTCACAATGAGCAGTTCTTC.

The chain combines TRBV28 with TRBJ1-1; 7 positions match TRBD1. The V segment lost 3 bases and the J segment 6 bases; nucleotides outside the gene matches: 13. The CDR3 runs to 16 residues. CDR1 is MDHEN and CDR2 is SYDVKM in the germline V gene. DNA for the CDR3: TGTGCCAGCAGTTTCGGGACAGAGGGTGGAAGGGCTGAAGCTTTCTTT. Translated, it gives CASSFGTEGGRAEAFF.

The chain links TRBV6-1 to TRBJ2-6; 7 bases line up with TRBD1. From germline, CDR1 is MNHNS and CDR2 SASEGT. V dropped 2 bases and J dropped 2; count of bases not matched to a gene: 0. This CDR3 has 15 amino acids. For the CDR3, the DNA is TGTGCCAGCAGTGAACAGGGGGCTGGGGCCAACGTCCTGACTTTC. Translation: CASSEQGAGANVLTF.

In the case of this clone: Different DNA sequences within this sample yield the same CDR3. This rearrangement joins TRBV19 to TRBJ2-3, with 8 bases lining up with TRBD1. V trimming: 3 bases; J trimming: 5 bases; junction bases outside the gene matches: 4. Germline V gives CDR1 LNHDA, CDR2 SQIVND (reference sequence). The CDR3 length is 14 residues. The CDR3 reads CASSIGTGGDTQYF. DNA of the CDR3: TGTGCCAGTAGTATCGGGACAGGAGGAGATACGCAGTATTTT.

The V gene is TRBV29-1, the J gene TRBJ2-7; 8 nucleotides match TRBD2. V was pared by 2 bases and J by 1 base, with 7 bases of the junction left unmatched. Germline V lookup: CDR1 SQVTM, CDR2 ANQGSEA. This CDR3 region has 15 residues. The CDR3 region has the DNA TGCAGCGTTGAACGGAATGCGGGAGGTTCCTACGAGCAGTACTTC. Protein product: CSVERNAGGSYEQYF.

The chain has TRBV19 and TRBJ2-7; 8 bases are a match to TRBD2. Germline CDR1 reads LNHDA; CDR2 reads SQIVND (reference sequence). The ends lost 2 bases at V and 3 bases at J; junction bases unmatched: 0. The CDR3 has 13 amino acids. CDR3 residues: CASSISGSYEQYF. CDR3 sequence (DNA): TGTGCCAGTAGTATAAGCGGGAGCTACGAGCAGTACTTC.

This clone came up a few times. The rearrangement joins TRBV10-3 to TRBJ2-7, with 8 bases lining up with TRBD2. The CDR3 consists of 16 residues. The germline V gene has CDR1 ENHRY and CDR2 SYGVKD. V lost 0 bases to trimming and J lost 3 bases; unmatched junction nucleotides: 7. CDR3 coding DNA: TGTGCCATCAGTGAGTCGAGCTCCAGCGGGGGCTACGAGCAGTACTTC. This gives the protein CAISESSSSGGYEQYF.

The rearrangement uses TRBV5-5 and TRBJ2-7; TRBD1 matches 7 bases. The CDR3 extends over 15 amino acids. V lost 0 bases to trimming and J lost 4 bases; unmatched junction nucleotides: 7. The V gene's germline CDR1 is SGHKS and CDR2 YYEKEE (reference sequence). The CDR3 loop is CASSLERGRGYEQYF. In DNA, the CDR3 is TGTGCCAGCAGCTTGGAGAGGGGGCGCGGTTACGAGCAGTACTTC.

CDR3 sequence (DNA): TGTGCCAGCAGCCTCACAACCGGGACAGGGATCGGCTACACCTTC. Translated, it gives CASSLTTGTGIGYTF. J is TRBJ1-2 and V is TRBV6-6; 9 bases align to TRBD1. This CDR3 comprises 15 residues. With 6 bases clipped from V and 8 bases from J, the junction kept 13 bases outside the gene matches. CDR1 and CDR2 from the germline V gene are MNHNY and SVGAGI (reference sequence).

The V call is TRBV27, the J call TRBJ2-3; 7 bases fit TRBD1. Germline CDR1 and CDR2: MNHEY and SMNVEV (reference sequence). The CDR3 has 15 residues. V dropped 0 bases and J dropped 5; count of bases not matched to a gene: 5. CDR3: CASSLSGHRGDTQYF. The CDR3 DNA reads as TGTGCCAGCAGTTTATCCGGGCACAGGGGAGATACGCAGTATTTT.

J is TRBJ2-2 and V is TRBV11-2; 14 nucleotides agree with TRBD2. The germline V gene has CDR1 SGHAT and CDR2 FQNNGV. The CDR3 consists of 16 residues. The V segment lost 4 bases and the J segment 6 bases; nucleotides outside the gene matches: 4. CDR3 DNA sequence: TGTGCCAGCAGCTCGGGACTAGCGGGAGTATCCGGGGAGCTGTTTTTT. Encoded protein: CASSSGLAGVSGELFF.

This chain links TRBV15 with TRBJ2-5; D gene uncertain. Germline V CDR1 and CDR2: LNHNV, YYDKDF (reference sequence). This CDR3 spans 14 amino acids. V was shortened by 0 bases and J by 5 bases, with 10 bases between the two germline ends. CDR3 in amino acids: CATSRDSGRETQYF. The CDR3 DNA reads TGTGCCACCAGCAGAGACTCCGGTCGTGAGACCCAGTACTTC.

The sample holds one count of this clone. The chain combines TRBV7-2 with TRBJ2-7; 7 bases agree with TRBD1. The CDR3 loop spans 16 amino acids. Germline CDR1 reads SGHTA; CDR2 reads FQGNSA. J gave up 3 bases and V 7 bases, and 15 bases lay outside the gene matches. CDR3 in DNA: TGTGCCAGCACCCCGGCCGGGACAGCTAGCCTCTACGAGCAGTACTTC. Amino acid sequence: CASTPAGTASLYEQYF.

This chain links TRBV21-1 with TRBJ2-3; no check of the table's D call, TRBD1, against the DNA was made. TRBV21-1 corresponds to a pseudogene. The CDR3 has 15 residues. CDR3 DNA: TGTGCCAGACTACCGGGGGACAGGGGCACAGATACGCAGTATTTT. Its protein product is CARLPGDRGTDTQYF.

The chain uses TRBV28 and TRBJ2-1; 7 nucleotides agree with TRBD2. Trimming removed 3 bases from V and 4 bases from J; junction bases left unmatched: 12. Germline CDR1 and CDR2: MDHEN and SYDVKM. The CDR3 sequence is 17 residues long. This CDR3 is CASSFEGTGGDYNEQFF. For the CDR3, the DNA is TGTGCCAGCAGTTTTGAAGGGACGGGGGGAGATTACAATGAGCAGTTCTTC.

This chain links TRBV6-5 with TRBJ2-5; tentative D call: TRBD2 (6 bases). Germline V lookup: CDR1 MNHEY, CDR2 SVGAGI. The CDR3 is 14 amino acids. V was clipped by 3 bases and J by 1 base, with 9 bases between them. CDR3 DNA: TGTGCCAGCAGTTATCTGGGGGGCCAAGAGACCCAGTACTTC. It yields the protein CASSYLGGQETQYF.

This sequence joins TRBV29-1 and TRBJ2-5; 10 nucleotides line up with TRBD2. V lost 7 bases, J lost 6 bases, and 5 bases stayed unmatched. Germline CDR1 reads SQVTM; CDR2 reads ANQGSEA. CDR3 length equals 12 residues. The chain's CDR3 is CSGGAGGKTQYF. The CDR3 nucleotides are TGCAGCGGGGGAGCGGGGGGGAAGACCCAGTACTTC. Together with reference TRBV29-1 and TRBJ2-5, the CDR3 gives the full variable domain: SAVISQKPSRDICQRGTSLTIQCQVDSQVTMMFWYRQQPGQSLTLIATANQGSEATYESGFVIDKFPISRPNLTFSTLTVSNMSPEDSSIYLCSGGAGGKTQYFGPGTRLLVL.

The rearrangement links TRBV6-5 to TRBJ2-7; 8 bases are a match to TRBD1. The CDR3 totals 14 residues. Unmatched junction bases numbered 7, after V lost 7 bases and J lost 2 bases. Germline V CDR1 and CDR2: MNHEY, SVGAGI. As DNA, the CDR3 is TGTGCCAGCACCACGGACAGGGCCACCTACGAGCAGTACTTC. This encodes CASTTDRATYEQYF.